The entry that follows covers one TCR beta chain sequence. Its antigen is undetermined. Sequenced by immunoSEQ multiplex PCR; TCRdb stores in-frame clones only, minus some. The table records around 130,000 clones, around nine tenths of them present only once. V was pared by 1 base and J by 7 bases, with 13 bases between. Per germline, CDR1 MGHRA and CDR2 YSYEKL. This CDR3 region has 14 residues. This specimen belongs to a study of T cell responses to AZD1222 COVID-19 vaccine. Study findings and constraints: Most donors were white British, females outnumbered males, and clonal diversity was possibly underestimated. Recipients of AZD1222 seropositive at baseline numbered only 5 to 7. Epitopes outside B.1.351 and B.1.1.7 mutated regions reportedly drew nearly half of spike TCRs. Spike-specific TCR breadth rose after two AZD1222 doses, and depth rose as well.

The sequences come from peripheral blood, collected 28 days after the second AZD1222 dose. The chain links TRBV4-1 to TRBJ1-1; D might be TRBD1 (5 bases). The TCR sequence derives from an adult who received the AZD1222 COVID-19 vaccine. The CDR3 spells CASSQAGTRSEAFF. The DNA for the CDR3 is TGCGCCAGCAGCCAAGCAGGGACGCGAAGTGAAGCTTTCTTT.